The 22 T cell receptor beta chains below come from one sample, sequenced in a study of blood T cell repertoires in COVID-19. The assay was immunoSEQ multiplex PCR, and TCRdb's table has in-frame clones only and misses some. Of tens of thousands of clones in the sample, 85% to 95% are singletons; the top ten hold around 2.3%. The sequenced sample consisted of peripheral blood. Receptor source: a human donor with active COVID-19. The donor label of this sample is uncertain.

This clone has a single count. The CDR3 here is CASSLARAPRETQYF. The CDR3 DNA sequence: TGTGCCAGCAGCTTAGCGCGGGCCCCGAGAGAGACCCAGTACTTC. The chain joins TRBV7-9 to TRBJ2-5, with a weak D call TRBD2 (5 bases). The CDR3 has 15 amino acids. V lost 0 bases, J lost 4 bases, and 12 bases lay in between. Germline values: CDR1 SEHNR, CDR2 FQNEAQ (reference sequence).

This rearrangement joins TRBV4-1 to TRBJ1-2, with D perhaps matching TRBD1 (6 bases). The ends were cut back, 2 bases at V and 5 bases at J, with 24 bases in the middle. The CDR3 length is 18 residues. Germline values: CDR1 MGHRA, CDR2 YSYEKL. For the CDR3, the DNA is TGCGCCAGCAGCCAATTACTAAGGGAGTCCCGAGGGGGATATGGCTACACCTTC. It encodes CASSQLLRESRGGYGYTF.

The chain carries TRBV3-1 (or the pseudogene TRBV3-2) and TRBJ1-3; 7 bases align to TRBD1. Germline assignment: CDR1 LGHDT and CDR2 YNNKEL (reference sequence). With V trimmed by 1 base and J by 3 bases, 0 bases remained unmatched. The CDR3 contains 14 residues. The CDR3 loop reads CASSQGQGGNTIYF. In DNA form, the CDR3 reads TGTGCCAGCAGCCAAGGACAGGGTGGAAACACCATATATTTT.

The gene calls are TRBV2 and TRBJ1-5; D is perhaps TRBD1 (6 bases). Germline V lookup: CDR1 SNHLY, CDR2 FYNNEI. The ends were cut back, 7 bases at V and 2 bases at J, with 18 bases in the middle. There are 16 residues in the CDR3. The CDR3 nucleotides are TGTGCCAGCACTGATCGAGGGGGAGACGGCAATCAGCCCCAGCATTTT. Encoded protein: CASTDRGGDGNQPQHF.

The CDR3 bases are TGTGCCAGCAGTTACTCCCGGGACAGGGCTTCTGAAGCTTTCTTT. Its protein product is CASSYSRDRASEAFF. The chain recombines TRBV6-6 with TRBJ1-1, with 9 bases matching TRBD1. This CDR3 has 15 amino acids. Germline V CDR1 and CDR2: MNHNY, SVGAGI (reference sequence). V dropped 0 bases and J dropped 6; count of bases not matched to a gene: 5.

Here the CDR3 reads CASSPLDRGLPGANVLTF. In DNA, the CDR3 is TGTGCCAGCTCACCGTTAGACAGGGGCCTTCCTGGGGCCAACGTCCTGACTTTC. The chain couples TRBV18 to TRBJ2-6; TRBD1 agrees at 8 bases. The trim removed 3 bases at V and 2 bases at J, leaving 9 bases unmatched. The germline V gene has CDR1 KGHSH and CDR2 LQKENI. CDR3 length: 18 residues.

This chain links TRBV7-3 with TRBJ2-7; TRBD2 might be the D (6 bases). The CDR3 loop spans 13 amino acids. The germline V gene encodes CDR1 SGHTA and CDR2 FQGTGA. The ends were cut back, 4 bases at V and 5 bases at J, with 12 bases in the middle. CDR3 in DNA: TGTGCCAGCAGCTCCTCTGGGGGGAACGAGCAGTACTTC. This encodes CASSSSGGNEQYF.

J is TRBJ1-4 and V is TRBV5-6, with D perhaps TRBD1 (6 bases). The germline V and J ends were trimmed by 2 bases and 6 bases, with 14 bases remaining between them. The CDR3 is 15 amino acids. CDR1 is SGHDT and CDR2 is YYEEEE in the germline V gene. CDR3 nucleotides: TGTGCCAGCAGCTTAAAAGGGGGTTCAGATGAAAAACTGTTTTTT. This sequence encodes CASSLKGGSDEKLFF.

The genes are TRBV2 and TRBJ1-5; 12 bases fit TRBD1. CDR1 and CDR2 from the germline V gene are SNHLY and FYNNEI. V gave up 6 bases and J gave up 3 bases; unmatched junction bases: 6. This CDR3 spans 16 amino acids. The CDR3 bases are TGTGCCAGCAGGGTAGAGGGACAGGGGGCCAATCAGCCCCAGCATTTT. Encoded protein: CASRVEGQGANQPQHF.

The chain carries TRBV4-2 and TRBJ2-5; 9 bases match TRBD1. The CDR3 contains 16 residues. Germline lookup yields CDR1 LGHNA and CDR2 YNFKEQ. V shed 2 bases and J 4 bases; nucleotides not matched to a gene: 8. The CDR3 loop is CASSQYKDRGGETQYF. The DNA of the CDR3 is TGTGCCAGCAGCCAATACAAGGACAGGGGAGGAGAGACCCAGTACTTC.

J is TRBJ2-7 and V is TRBV25-1, with D tentatively TRBD1 (6 bases). V lost 1 base and J lost 5, with 12 bases in between. Germline V CDR1 and CDR2: MGHDK, SYGVNS. The CDR3 spans 14 residues. This CDR3 reads CASSESNEGDEQYF. The CDR3 region has the DNA TGTGCCAGCAGTGAATCGAATGAGGGGGACGAGCAGTACTTC.

The table lists this clone with a count of one. The chain has TRBV19 and TRBJ2-3, with TRBD2 identical over 8 bases. The V and J ends lost 6 bases and 2 bases, in that order; junction bases with no gene match: 7. There are 15 residues in the CDR3. The germline gives CDR1 LNHDA, CDR2 SQIVND (reference sequence). The chain's CDR3 is CASSSGLEHTDTQYF. The DNA for the CDR3 is TGTGCCAGTAGCTCGGGACTAGAACACACAGATACGCAGTATTTT.

The genes are TRBV7-2 and TRBJ2-3, with TRBD2 matching 10 bases. The CDR3 has 18 residues. Trimming cost V 1 base and J 4 bases; bases outside gene matches: 11. Germline V gene data show CDR1 as SGHTA and CDR2 as FQGNSA. The CDR3 DNA reads TGTGCCAGCAGCTTAGTTCCAGCGGGGGGGGCCCGAGCAGATACGCAGTATTTT. Its translation: CASSLVPAGGARADTQYF.

The chain uses TRBV28 and TRBJ2-2; TRBD2 is a possible D gene (7 bases). V gave up 5 bases and J gave up 6 bases, with 10 bases separating them. Germline V gives CDR1 MDHEN, CDR2 SYDVKM. This CDR3 comprises 13 residues. CDR3 nucleotides: TGTGCCAGCAGTCAGGGGAGGGCCGGGGAGCTGTTTTTT. It encodes CASSQGRAGELFF.

The chain recombines TRBV24-1 with TRBJ1-2, with D perhaps matching TRBD1 (5 bases). The germline V and J ends were trimmed by 7 bases and 7 bases, with 15 bases remaining between them. The CDR3 is 13 residues long. Germline V CDR1 and CDR2: KGHDR, SFDVKD. The CDR3 coding sequence is TGTGCCACCAGAACACCCCAGGGTTGTGGCTACACCTTC. This translates into CATRTPQGCGYTF.

The chain employs TRBV14 and TRBJ2-7, with 7 bases that match TRBD1. V was clipped by 4 bases and J by 1 base; unmatched bases: 16. The length of the CDR3 is 18 residues. CDR1 and CDR2 (germline): SGHDN, FVKESK. The CDR3 loop is CASSPTTTRTGWSYEQYF. CDR3 coding DNA: TGTGCCAGCAGCCCGACGACGACTCGGACAGGTTGGTCCTACGAGCAGTACTTC.

The rearrangement links TRBV4-1 to TRBJ2-1, with TRBD2 matching 8 bases. Germline CDR1 reads MGHRA; CDR2 reads YSYEKL. CDR3 length equals 16 residues. The V segment lost 0 bases and the J segment 4 bases; nucleotides outside the gene matches: 5. CDR3 sequence reads: CASSQDWASGYNEQFF. The CDR3 DNA is TGCGCCAGCAGCCAAGATTGGGCTAGCGGGTACAATGAGCAGTTCTTC.

This chain joins TRBV7-3 and TRBJ2-1; 14 bases agree with TRBD2. The germline CDR1 and CDR2 sequences are SGHTA and FQGTGA. V lost 5 bases and J lost 5; bases outside the gene matches: 8. This CDR3 has 17 residues. CDR3 region: CASSPTSGGAKDNEQFF. The CDR3, as DNA: TGTGCCAGCAGCCCGACTAGCGGGGGGGCCAAAGACAATGAGCAGTTCTTC.

The gene calls are TRBV27 and TRBJ1-1, with 8 bases lining up with TRBD1. The CDR3 covers 16 residues. The germline V gene encodes CDR1 MNHEY and CDR2 SMNVEV (reference sequence). Trimming removed 6 bases from V and 0 bases from J; junction bases left unmatched: 9. In DNA form, the CDR3 reads TGTGCCAGCAGCCCTCTGGGACAGGCAGTGAACACTGAAGCTTTCTTT. Amino acids: CASSPLGQAVNTEAFF.

This clone is medium-sized (0.01 to 0.1%) within its sample. J is TRBJ2-5 and V is TRBV6-1, with a possible D match to TRBD1 (6 bases). The V gene's germline CDR1 is MNHNS and CDR2 SASEGT. The CDR3 contains 15 residues. Trimming removed 2 bases at V and 2 bases at J, with 12 bases between. The CDR3 region is CASSEIGGQQETQYF. DNA for the CDR3: TGTGCCAGCAGTGAAATTGGAGGACAGCAAGAGACCCAGTACTTC.

This chain joins TRBV7-8 and TRBJ2-3, with 9 positions matching TRBD2. CDR3 length: 15 amino acids. The V and J ends lost 5 bases and 3 bases, in that order; junction bases with no gene match: 6. The germline CDR1 and CDR2 sequences are SGHVS and FQNEAQ. CDR3 region: CASSRAGGGTDTQYF. Here the CDR3 DNA reads TGTGCCAGCAGCCGAGCGGGGGGTGGGACAGATACGCAGTATTTT.

The rearrangement uses TRBV24-1 and TRBJ2-5; 7 bases are shared with TRBD1. V was clipped by 1 base and J by 5 bases; unmatched bases: 12. The CDR3 runs to 17 residues. From germline, CDR1 is KGHDR and CDR2 SFDVKD. Here the CDR3 DNA reads TGTGCCACCAGTGATTTCCGGGACAGTAATATGGGGGAGACCCAGTACTTC. This encodes CATSDFRDSNMGETQYF.